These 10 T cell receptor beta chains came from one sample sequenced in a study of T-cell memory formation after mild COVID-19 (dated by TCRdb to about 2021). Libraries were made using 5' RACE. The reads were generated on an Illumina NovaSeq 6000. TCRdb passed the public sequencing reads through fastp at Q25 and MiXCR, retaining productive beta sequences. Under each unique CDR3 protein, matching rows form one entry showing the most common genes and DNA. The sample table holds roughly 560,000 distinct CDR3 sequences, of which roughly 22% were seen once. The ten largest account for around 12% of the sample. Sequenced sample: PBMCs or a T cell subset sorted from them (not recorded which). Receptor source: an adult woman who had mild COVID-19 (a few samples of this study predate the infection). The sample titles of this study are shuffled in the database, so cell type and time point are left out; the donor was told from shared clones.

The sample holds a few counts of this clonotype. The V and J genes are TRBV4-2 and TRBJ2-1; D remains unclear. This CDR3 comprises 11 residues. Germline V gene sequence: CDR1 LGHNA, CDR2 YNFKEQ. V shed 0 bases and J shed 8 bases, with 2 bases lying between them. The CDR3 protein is CASSQEDEQFF. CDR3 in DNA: TGTGCCAGCAGCCAAGAAGATGAGCAGTTCTTC.

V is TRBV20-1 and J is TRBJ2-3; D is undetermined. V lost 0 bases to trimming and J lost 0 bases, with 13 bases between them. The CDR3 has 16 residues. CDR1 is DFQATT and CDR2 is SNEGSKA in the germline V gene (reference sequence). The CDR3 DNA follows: TGCAGTGCTAGAGAACTCAGAGCCGGGAGCACAGATACGCAGTATTTT. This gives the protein CSARELRAGSTDTQYF.

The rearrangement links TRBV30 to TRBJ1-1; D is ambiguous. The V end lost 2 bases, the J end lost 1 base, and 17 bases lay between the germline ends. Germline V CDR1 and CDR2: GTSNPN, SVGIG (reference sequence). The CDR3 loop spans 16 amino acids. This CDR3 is CAWSRPIAGRNTEAFF. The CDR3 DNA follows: TGTGCCTGGAGTAGGCCCATAGCAGGAAGGAACACTGAAGCTTTCTTT.

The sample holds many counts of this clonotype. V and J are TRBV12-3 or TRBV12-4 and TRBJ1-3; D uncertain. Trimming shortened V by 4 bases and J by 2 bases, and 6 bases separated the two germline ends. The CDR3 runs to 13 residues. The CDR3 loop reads CASSSYPGNTIYF. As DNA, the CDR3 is TGTGCCAGCAGTTCCTATCCTGGAAACACCATATATTTT.

The CDR3 region has the DNA TGTGCCAGCACTTCGGAGGCACTGGGCCCAGAGACCCAGTACTTC. The encoded protein is CASTSEALGPETQYF. V gene TRBV6-1 combines with J gene TRBJ2-5, with a possible D match to TRBD2 (5 bases). The CDR3 sequence is 15 residues long. V dropped 7 bases and J dropped 4 bases, with 19 bases sitting between them. Germline CDR1 MNHNS, CDR2 SASEGT.

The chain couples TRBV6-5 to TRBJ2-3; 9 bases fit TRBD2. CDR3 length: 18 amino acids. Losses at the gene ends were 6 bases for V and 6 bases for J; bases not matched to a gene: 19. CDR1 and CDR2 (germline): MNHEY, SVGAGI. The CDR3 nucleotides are TGTGCCAGCAGCCTAACTTCAGGAGCGGGAGGATCGTGGGATACGCAGTATTTT. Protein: CASSLTSGAGGSWDTQYF.

Here the CDR3 reads CASSLYIGQGNGYTF. The CDR3, as DNA: TGTGCCAGCAGCTTATATATCGGACAGGGAAATGGCTACACCTTC. The V call is TRBV7-2, the J call TRBJ1-2; 8 nucleotides agree with TRBD1. The V and J ends lost 2 bases and 6 bases, in that order; junction bases with no gene match: 8. This CDR3 is 15 amino acids long. CDR1 is SGHTA, CDR2 FQGNSA, per germline.

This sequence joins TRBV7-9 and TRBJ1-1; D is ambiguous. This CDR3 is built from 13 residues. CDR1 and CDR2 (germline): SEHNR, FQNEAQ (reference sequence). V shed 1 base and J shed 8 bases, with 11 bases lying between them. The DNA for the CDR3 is TGTGCCAGCAGCTTAGAGGTAGTTTCCGAAGCTTTCTTT. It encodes CASSLEVVSEAFF.

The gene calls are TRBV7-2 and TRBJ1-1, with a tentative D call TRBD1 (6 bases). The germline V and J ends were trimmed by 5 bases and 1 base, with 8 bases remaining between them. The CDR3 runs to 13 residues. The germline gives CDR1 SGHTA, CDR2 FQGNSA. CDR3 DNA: TGTGCCAGCAGCACGGACAGGAACACTGAAGCTTTCTTT. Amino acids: CASSTDRNTEAFF.

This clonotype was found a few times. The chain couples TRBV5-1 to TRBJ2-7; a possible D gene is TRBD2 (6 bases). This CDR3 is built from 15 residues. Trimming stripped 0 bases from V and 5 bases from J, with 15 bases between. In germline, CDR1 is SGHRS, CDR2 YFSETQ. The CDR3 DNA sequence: TGCGCCAGCAGCTTGGTCGTGGGGGGAGGCAACGAGCAGTACTTC. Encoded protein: CASSLVVGGGNEQYF.